These 17 T cell receptor beta chains originate from one sample sequenced in a study of T cells after yellow fever vaccination. Using its own MiXCR run on the 5' RACE reads, TCRdb lists one record per CDR3 protein. This table has hundreds of thousands of distinct CDR3 sequences, 12% appearing once. The material was PBMCs, obtained on the day of the yellow fever booster vaccination. The receptor set was obtained from a man aged 30 to 39 who received the YFV17D yellow fever vaccine.

The chain has TRBV20-1 and TRBJ2-3, with D perhaps TRBD2 (5 bases). The CDR3 spans 13 residues. The V and J ends lost 7 bases and 2 bases respectively, with 13 bases between them. CDR1 DFQATT and CDR2 SNEGSKA come from the germline V gene (reference sequence). CDR3 protein: CSGRTHFTDTQYF. Written as DNA, the CDR3 is TGCAGTGGCCGGACTCACTTCACAGATACGCAGTATTTT.

This chain joins TRBV20-1 and TRBJ2-5; D perhaps matches TRBD2 (6 bases). The CDR3 consists of 14 residues. Germline lookup yields CDR1 DFQATT and CDR2 SNEGSKA (reference sequence). Deletions cut 5 bases from V and 2 bases from J, with 15 bases between. The CDR3 is CSAHLAQTQETQYF. Here the CDR3 DNA reads TGCAGTGCTCACCTAGCGCAGACACAAGAGACCCAGTACTTC.

This clonotype has at least ten counts. The CDR3 spells CASRSTGGTTDTQYF. The CDR3 nucleotides read TGTGCCAGCAGGTCTACAGGTGGGACCACAGATACGCAGTATTTT. V usage is TRBV6-1 and J usage is TRBJ2-3; D assignment may be TRBD1 or TRBD2 (5 bases each). CDR3 size: 15 residues. The germline V and J ends were trimmed by 6 bases and 2 bases, with 15 bases remaining between them. Germline-derived CDR1 and CDR2 are MNHNS and SASEGT.

The CDR3 DNA sequence: TGTGCCAGCAGCCCCGCCCTTACAACAGATACGCAGTATTTT. This gives the protein CASSPALTTDTQYF. The chain uses TRBV3-1 and TRBJ2-3; D remains unclear. V gave up 4 bases and J gave up 3 bases, with 11 bases separating them. The germline V gene has CDR1 LGHDT and CDR2 YNNKEL (reference sequence). The CDR3 has 14 amino acids.

The chain is built from TRBV7-2 and TRBJ2-1, with D possibly TRBD2 on 5 matching bases. Germline CDR1 SGHTA, CDR2 FQGNSA. Trimming removed 4 bases from V and 4 bases from J, with 17 bases in between. This CDR3 comprises 16 residues. CDR3 sequence: CASSSDNLGNYNEQFF. CDR3 coding DNA: TGTGCCAGCAGCTCCGATAACCTCGGGAATTACAATGAGCAGTTCTTC. Variable domain in full (rest from reference TRBV7-2 and TRBJ2-1): GAGVSQSPSNKVTEKGKDVELRCDPISGHTALYWYRQSLGQGLEFLIYFQGNSAPDKSGLPSDRFSAERTGGSVSTLTIQRTQQEDSAVYLCASSSDNLGNYNEQFFGPGTRLTVL.

The chain uses TRBV10-3 and TRBJ2-1, with D possibly TRBD1 on 7 matching bases. Germline V CDR1 and CDR2: ENHRY, SYGVKD. This CDR3 is built from 15 residues. V lost 2 bases and J 4 bases, leaving 12 bases between the germline ends. The CDR3 nucleotides are TGTGCCATCAGTGAGGACCCAGGGGGGTACAATGAGCAGTTCTTC. Amino acid sequence: CAISEDPGGYNEQFF.

This clonotype was picked up a small number of times. The J gene is TRBJ1-4, the V gene TRBV15; D might be TRBD1 (5 bases). V was shortened by 2 bases and J by 8 bases, with 9 bases between the two germline ends. Germline-derived CDR1 and CDR2 are LNHNV and YYDKDF (reference sequence). The CDR3 has 13 amino acids. The CDR3 loop is CATSRKGREKLFF. The CDR3, as DNA: TGTGCCACCAGCAGAAAGGGACGGGAAAAACTGTTTTTT.

The rearrangement joins TRBV30 to TRBJ2-7; D remains unclear. Deletions cut 5 bases from V and 6 bases from J, with 8 bases between. CDR3 length equals 10 residues. CDR1 is GTSNPN and CDR2 is SVGIG in the germline V gene (reference sequence). The CDR3 region is CAWGITEQYF. DNA of the CDR3: TGTGCCTGGGGAATAACCGAGCAGTACTTC.

The chain joins TRBV13 to TRBJ2-2, with TRBD1 as a possible D gene (5 bases). The germline gives CDR1 PRHDT, CDR2 FYEKMQ (reference sequence). Trimming took 0 bases from V and 0 from J, leaving 11 bases between them. The CDR3 is 17 amino acids. CDR3 nucleotide sequence: TGTGCCAGCAGCTTAGGCCATGGGGCTACGAACACCGGGGAGCTGTTTTTT. Amino acid sequence: CASSLGHGATNTGELFF.

This chain uses TRBV28 with TRBJ2-3; 8 bases align to TRBD2. The germline V gene has CDR1 MDHEN and CDR2 SYDVKM. V was clipped by 7 bases and J by 2 bases; unmatched bases: 8. The CDR3 totals 15 residues. Written as DNA, the CDR3 is TGTGCCAGCACCCAAGCGGGAGCAGACACAGATACGCAGTATTTT. Translating it yields CASTQAGADTDTQYF.

The V and J genes are TRBV20-1 and TRBJ2-1; D possibly corresponds to TRBD2 (7 bases). This CDR3 contains 14 residues. The V gene lost 4 bases and the J gene lost 8 bases, with 18 bases spanning the gap. Germline V CDR1 and CDR2: DFQATT, SNEGSKA (reference sequence). CDR3 DNA: TGCAGTGCTAATGAGGGAGGGGGTAGAGATGAGCAGTTCTTC. Translation gives CSANEGGGRDEQFF.

The chain has TRBV29-1 and TRBJ2-5; D might be TRBD1 (6 bases). Germline lookup yields CDR1 SQVTM and CDR2 ANQGSEA. Trimming left V 6 bases short and J 5 bases short, with 16 bases between. This CDR3 has 13 amino acids. DNA of the CDR3: TGCAGCGTCGACCAAAACAGGGAGGAGACCCAGTACTTC. This encodes CSVDQNREETQYF. Variable domain in full (rest from reference TRBV29-1 and TRBJ2-5): SAVISQKPSRDICQRGTSLTIQCQVDSQVTMMFWYRQQPGQSLTLIATANQGSEATYESGFVIDKFPISRPNLTFSTLTVSNMSPEDSSIYLCSVDQNREETQYFGPGTRLLVL.

There are a few counts of this clonotype. The chain has TRBV28 and TRBJ2-1; 7 nucleotides line up with TRBD1. This CDR3 has 16 amino acids. Germline V gene lookup returns CDR1 MDHEN and CDR2 SYDVKM. The trim removed 5 bases at V and 0 bases at J, leaving 7 bases unmatched. CDR3 residues: CASSRQGALSYNEQFF. DNA for the CDR3: TGTGCCAGCAGTCGACAGGGTGCACTCTCCTACAATGAGCAGTTCTTC.

The chain links TRBV28 to TRBJ2-5, with 9 bases fitting TRBD1. V gave up 6 bases and J gave up 2 bases; unmatched junction bases: 4. Per the germline V gene, CDR1 is MDHEN and CDR2 is SYDVKM. CDR3 length: 14 amino acids. The chain's CDR3 is CASRSDRGQETQYF. CDR3 sequence (DNA): TGTGCCAGCAGGTCGGACAGGGGACAAGAGACCCAGTACTTC.

This clonotype was found a few times. The chain uses TRBV6-2 or TRBV6-3 and TRBJ1-1; D is perhaps TRBD1 (5 bases). CDR1 MNHEY and CDR2 SVGEGT come from the germline V gene. The CDR3 loop spans 14 amino acids. Trimming removed 2 bases at V and 1 base at J, with 8 bases between. CDR3: CASSYPTGNTEAFF. CDR3 nucleotide sequence: TGTGCCAGCAGTTACCCTACAGGGAACACTGAAGCTTTCTTT.

V usage is TRBV7-9 and J usage is TRBJ1-5; no clear D gene. CDR1 is SEHNR, CDR2 FQNEAQ, per germline (reference sequence). The germline V and J ends were trimmed by 3 bases and 6 bases, with 12 bases remaining between them. The CDR3 loop spans 14 amino acids. CDR3 in amino acids: CASSLGSSVQPQHF. For the CDR3, the DNA is TGTGCCAGCAGCTTGGGCAGCAGCGTTCAGCCCCAGCATTTT.

This clonotype was counted only a few times. The V gene is TRBV12-3 or TRBV12-4, the J gene TRBJ1-5; D possibly corresponds to TRBD1 (5 bases). This CDR3 has 15 residues. The V and J ends lost 7 bases and 6 bases respectively, with 19 bases between them. The CDR3 sequence: CASNPGGTRVQPQHF. The CDR3 DNA sequence: TGTGCCAGCAATCCCGGGGGAACGAGGGTTCAGCCCCAGCATTTT.